These 27 T cell receptor beta chains were sequenced from one sample in a study of T cell responses to AZD1222 COVID-19 vaccine. Profiling relied on immunoSEQ multiplex PCR, and the TCRdb table lists in-frame clones only, not all of them. The profile covers roughly 200,000 clones, with 85% to 95% appearing a single time and around 0.98% taken by the ten largest. The sequenced sample was peripheral blood, obtained 28 days after the second dose of the MenACWY control vaccine. Receptors originate from an adult who received the MenACWY meningococcal vaccine as a control.

The chain recombines TRBV5-6 with TRBJ1-2, with D possibly matching TRBD1 (5 bases). The CDR3 loop spans 14 amino acids. V was trimmed by 1 base and J by 4 bases, leaving 11 bases between them. Germline V gene sequence: CDR1 SGHDT, CDR2 YYEEEE. CDR3 nucleotides: TGTGCCAGCAGCTTGTCAAGGCAGGGCTATGGCTACACCTTC. Amino acid sequence: CASSLSRQGYGYTF.

This chain connects TRBV12-3 or TRBV12-4 to TRBJ1-2, with D maybe TRBD1 (6 bases). V dropped 4 bases and J dropped 10 bases, with 10 bases sitting between them. The CDR3 has 11 residues. In DNA, the CDR3 is TGTGCCAGCAGTTCTACAGGGACCTACACCTTC. Its protein is CASSSTGTYTF.

V and J are TRBV6-5 and TRBJ2-7, with 7 bases fitting TRBD1. In germline, CDR1 is MNHEY, CDR2 SVGAGI. The CDR3 totals 14 residues. V shed 7 bases, J shed 1 base, and the junction held 7 bases outside the gene matches. CDR3 loop: CASTRDRVSYEQYF. The CDR3 DNA reads as TGTGCCAGCACTCGGGACAGAGTTTCCTACGAGCAGTACTTC.

This clone was detected only once. In DNA, the CDR3 is TGTGCCAGCAGTTACCCTCCTCTGCCCCAGCATTTT. Its translation: CASSYPPLPQHF. The rearrangement uses TRBV6-2 or TRBV6-3 and TRBJ1-5; no clear D. This CDR3 region has 12 residues. Germline lookup yields CDR1 MNHEY and CDR2 SVGEGT. The V gene lost 2 bases and the J gene lost 9 bases, with 8 bases spanning the gap.

The chain employs TRBV5-1 and TRBJ1-6; D might be TRBD1 (6 bases). V gave up 4 bases and J gave up 6 bases, with 14 bases separating them. This CDR3 has 15 amino acids. The V gene's germline CDR1 is SGHRS and CDR2 YFSETQ. CDR3 coding DNA: TGCGCCAGCAGCCCAGCCAGGGGTCCTAATTCACCCCTCCACTTT. This codes for CASSPARGPNSPLHF.

V and J are TRBV12-2 and TRBJ1-2. TRBV12-2 is shown as a pseudogene. The CDR3 has 16 amino acids. The CDR3 sequence: CASRLANLGGNYGYTF. The DNA for the CDR3 is TGTGCAAGTCGCTTAGCGAACTTGGGGGGAAACTATGGCTACACCTTC.

The chain's CDR3 is CASSYQGLDEKLFF. In nucleotides, the CDR3 is TGTGCCAGCAGTTATCAGGGGCTTGACGAAAAACTGTTTTTT. This rearrangement joins TRBV27 to TRBJ1-4; D is perhaps TRBD1 (6 bases). CDR3 length equals 14 residues. Germline assignment: CDR1 MNHEY and CDR2 SMNVEV (reference sequence). V was pared by 4 bases and J by 8 bases, with 14 bases between.

The V call is TRBV14, the J call TRBJ1-1; D is unresolved. In germline, CDR1 is SGHDN, CDR2 FVKESK. The CDR3 loop spans 12 amino acids. V lost 4 bases and J 10 bases, leaving 13 bases between the germline ends. CDR3 in amino acids: CASSRNIGGAFF. The CDR3 nucleotides are TGTGCCAGCAGCCGTAACATCGGTGGAGCTTTCTTT.

The chain recombines TRBV13 with TRBJ1-1; the D is unclear. From germline, CDR1 is PRHDT and CDR2 FYEKMQ (reference sequence). V gave up 2 bases and J gave up 12 bases, with 19 bases separating them. This CDR3 spans 14 amino acids. This CDR3 is CASSLSSARRISFF. As DNA, the CDR3 is TGTGCCAGCAGCTTAAGTTCGGCTCGCCGTATTTCTTTCTTT.

This chain connects TRBV5-1 to TRBJ2-7; the D gene is possibly TRBD1 (6 bases). Trimming stripped 0 bases from V and 0 bases from J, with 10 bases between. The CDR3 has 15 amino acids. CDR1 and CDR2 (germline): SGHRS, YFSETQ. The CDR3 loop is CASSLASGVSYEQYF. CDR3 bases: TGCGCCAGCAGCTTGGCGTCAGGGGTCTCCTACGAGCAGTACTTC. Variable domain in full (rest from reference TRBV5-1 and TRBJ2-7): KAGVTQTPRYLIKTRGQQVTLSCSPISGHRSVSWYQQTPGQGLQFLFEYFSETQRNKGNFPGRFSGRQFSNSRSEMNVSTLELGDSALYLCASSLASGVSYEQYFGPGTRLTVT.

The chain is built from TRBV6-5 and TRBJ1-1; 9 bases are a match to TRBD1. This CDR3 has 15 amino acids. Trimming cost V 8 bases and J 0 bases; bases outside gene matches: 7. Germline lookup yields CDR1 MNHEY and CDR2 SVGAGI. The CDR3 sequence: CASATGGGMNTEAFF. The CDR3, as DNA: TGTGCCAGCGCGACAGGGGGGGGCATGAACACTGAAGCTTTCTTT.

The chain is built from TRBV30 and TRBJ1-6, with 10 bases identical to TRBD1. This CDR3 has 13 amino acids. In germline, CDR1 is GTSNPN, CDR2 SVGIG (reference sequence). With 4 bases clipped from V and 8 bases from J, the junction kept 2 bases outside the gene matches. CDR3: CAWTGQGDSPLHF. CDR3 bases: TGTGCCTGGACAGGACAGGGGGATTCACCCCTCCACTTT.

The rearrangement joins TRBV30 to TRBJ1-5; 7 positions match TRBD1. The trim removed 2 bases at V and 0 bases at J, leaving 4 bases unmatched. The CDR3 totals 15 residues. Germline loops: CDR1 GTSNPN, CDR2 SVGIG (reference sequence). CDR3 nucleotides: TGTGCCTGGAGTCTGGGACAGATTAGCAATCAGCCCCAGCATTTT. Amino acids: CAWSLGQISNQPQHF.

V and J are TRBV2 and TRBJ1-5, with D perhaps TRBD1 (5 bases). Germline values: CDR1 SNHLY, CDR2 FYNNEI. Trimming took off 4 bases at V and 6 bases at J, with 19 bases between the two ends. The CDR3 consists of 16 residues. CDR3 protein: CASSVLSTERSQPQHF. The DNA of the CDR3 is TGTGCCAGCAGTGTACTGTCGACAGAGAGATCTCAGCCCCAGCATTTT.

The rearrangement links TRBV7-2 to TRBJ1-2; possibly TRBD1 for D (5 bases). CDR1 is SGHTA and CDR2 is FQGNSA in the germline V gene. Trimming took 2 bases from V and 2 from J, leaving 9 bases between them. This CDR3 contains 14 residues. The CDR3: CASSLQGLNYGYTF. The CDR3 bases are TGTGCCAGCAGCTTACAGGGCCTAAACTATGGCTACACCTTC. Full variable domain (outside the CDR3, taken from reference TRBV7-2 and TRBJ1-2): GAGVSQSPSNKVTEKGKDVELRCDPISGHTALYWYRQSLGQGLEFLIYFQGNSAPDKSGLPSDRFSAERTGGSVSTLTIQRTQQEDSAVYLCASSLQGLNYGYTFGSGTRLTVV.

This chain connects TRBV7-9 to TRBJ2-1, with 10 bases aligning to TRBD1. Trimming took 4 bases from V and 6 from J; bases not matched to a gene: 12. This CDR3 is 17 amino acids long. The germline CDR1 and CDR2 sequences are SEHNR and FQNEAQ (reference sequence). The CDR3 DNA reads TGTGCCAGCAGCTCCAGTGGGTGGGGACAGGGGACCAATGAGCAGTTCTTC. It codes for CASSSSGWGQGTNEQFF.

The chain employs TRBV28 and TRBJ1-5, with D maybe TRBD1 (6 bases). V lost 6 bases to trimming and J lost 3 bases, with 12 bases between them. The germline V gene has CDR1 MDHEN and CDR2 SYDVKM. The CDR3 consists of 14 residues. Written as DNA, the CDR3 is TGTGCCAGCAGGACAACAGGGTACAATCAGCCCCAGCATTTT. As protein: CASRTTGYNQPQHF.

The chain joins TRBV5-4 to TRBJ2-3; no reliable D call. CDR3 length equals 15 residues. Germline CDR1 reads SGHNT; CDR2 reads YYREEE (reference sequence). Trimming left V 0 bases short and J 3 bases short, with 11 bases between. The CDR3, as DNA: TGTGCCAGCAGCTTGGCTGGGTTCAGTACAGATACGCAGTATTTT. Its translation: CASSLAGFSTDTQYF.

The rearrangement links TRBV18 to TRBJ1-2, with D perhaps matching TRBD1 (6 bases). This CDR3 spans 18 amino acids. The germline V gene has CDR1 KGHSH and CDR2 LQKENI. V was pared by 2 bases and J by 5 bases, with 24 bases between. DNA for the CDR3: TGTGCCAGCTCACCATCCCGAAAACAGGGTCATTTCTCATATGGCTACACCTTC. It yields the protein CASSPSRKQGHFSYGYTF.

The chain links TRBV5-1 to TRBJ1-1; D possibly corresponds to TRBD1 (6 bases). Between the trimmed V and J ends, which lost 0 bases and 6 bases, there was a span of 9 bases. CDR3 length: 13 amino acids. Per the germline V gene, CDR1 is SGHRS and CDR2 is YFSETQ. CDR3 amino acids: CASSLAGGPEAFF. Here the CDR3 DNA reads TGCGCCAGCAGCTTGGCCGGGGGGCCTGAAGCTTTCTTT.

This chain connects TRBV29-1 to TRBJ1-1; 7 bases map to TRBD1. The CDR3 is 14 amino acids. V lost 7 bases, J lost 1 base, and 9 bases stayed unmatched. From germline, CDR1 is SQVTM and CDR2 ANQGSEA. The CDR3 coding sequence is TGCAGCGCCCGATCCGGGACAGCGAACACTGAAGCTTTCTTT. It is translated as CSARSGTANTEAFF.

The table lists this clone with a count of one. This chain joins TRBV30 and TRBJ2-2; tentatively, D is TRBD2 (6 bases). The CDR3 has 14 amino acids. Trimming removed 2 bases at V and 1 base at J, with 8 bases between. Germline CDR1 is GTSNPN and CDR2 is SVGIG (reference sequence). Here the CDR3 reads CAWSSGLNTGELFF. CDR3 nucleotides: TGTGCCTGGAGTTCGGGACTGAACACCGGGGAGCTGTTTTTT.

This sequence joins TRBV5-6 and TRBJ2-1; TRBD2 agrees at 10 bases. V trimming: 10 bases; J trimming: 11 bases; junction bases outside the gene matches: 12. The length of the CDR3 is 13 residues. Germline loops: CDR1 SGHDT, CDR2 YYEEEE. CDR3 coding DNA: TGTGCCGGCGGACTAGCGGACGCCATGAAGCAGTTCTTC. This sequence encodes CAGGLADAMKQFF.

This chain connects TRBV6-5 to TRBJ2-7; 9 bases are shared with TRBD2. Germline trimming cut 8 bases from V and 0 bases from J; bases unmatched to any gene: 8. Germline loops: CDR1 MNHEY, CDR2 SVGAGI. The CDR3 runs 15 residues. CDR3: CASCERGGASYEQYF. In DNA form, the CDR3 reads TGTGCCAGCTGCGAACGCGGGGGGGCCTCCTACGAGCAGTACTTC.

The chain links TRBV5-1 to TRBJ1-1, with D uncertain. V was clipped by 0 bases and J by 8 bases, with 11 bases between them. Looked up from germline, CDR1 is SGHRS and CDR2 is YFSETQ. This CDR3 comprises 13 residues. The chain's CDR3 is CASSLAVAREAFF. The CDR3 bases are TGCGCCAGCAGCTTGGCGGTAGCAAGAGAAGCTTTCTTT.

This chain uses TRBV27 with TRBJ1-2; D might be TRBD1 (5 bases). CDR1 is MNHEY and CDR2 is SMNVEV in the germline V gene (reference sequence). Deletions cut 6 bases from V and 4 bases from J, with 12 bases between. This CDR3 region has 13 residues. CDR3 residues: CASSLRDGYGYTF. CDR3 DNA: TGTGCCAGCAGCCTCCGGGACGGCTATGGCTACACCTTC.

The rearrangement uses TRBV28 and TRBJ1-6; D remains unclear. V shed 5 bases and J shed 8 bases, with 10 bases lying between them. The CDR3 totals 13 residues. Germline V lookup: CDR1 MDHEN, CDR2 SYDVKM. This CDR3 is CASSPRTYSPLHF. The CDR3 nucleotides are TGTGCCAGCAGTCCTCGGACCTATTCACCCCTCCACTTT.